Presented here are 29 T cell receptor beta chains from one specimen sequenced in a study of identical twins (dated by TCRdb to about 2016). The method behind the library was 5' RACE. The data were produced on an Illumina HiSeq 2000. TCRdb reprocessing: public reads trimmed at Q25 with fastp, clones called with MiXCR, in-frame beta chains kept. Each record represents a unique CDR3 protein, reported with the most common genes and DNA among its rows. A total of some 730,000 distinct CDR3 sequences appear in this sample, about 18% of them only once. The ten most abundant clones make up about 12% of the sample. This sample also belongs to another study, concerning T cells expressing NK-cell markers.

Sequencing was carried out using PBMCs. The receptors come from a woman between 18 and 29 years old in good health.

This clonotype showed up just a few times. The rearrangement uses TRBV7-2 and TRBJ2-7; weak D call: TRBD2 (6 bases). Trimming cost V 5 bases and J 2 bases, with 16 bases left between them. Germline lookup yields CDR1 SGHTA and CDR2 FQGNSA. CDR3 length equals 15 residues. The CDR3 DNA follows: TGTGCCAGCAGCCGACTAGGGACCCTCGCCTACGAGCAGTACTTC. As protein: CASSRLGTLAYEQYF.

This clonotype was observed many times. This rearrangement joins TRBV27 to TRBJ2-1, with D possibly being TRBD2 (6 bases). This CDR3 is built from 15 residues. V dropped 0 bases and J dropped 7 bases, with 13 bases sitting between them. Germline V gene sequence: CDR1 MNHEY, CDR2 SMNVEV (reference sequence). In nucleotides, the CDR3 is TGTGCCAGCAGTTTATCAGGACTTGGGGGGAATGAGCAGTTCTTC. Translating it yields CASSLSGLGGNEQFF.

The chain recombines TRBV5-1 with TRBJ2-3; possible D gene TRBD2, 5 bases. Looked up from germline, CDR1 is SGHRS and CDR2 is YFSETQ. Trimming pared 7 bases from V and 3 bases from J, leaving 12 bases between. The CDR3 spans 13 residues. CDR3 sequence: CASGIGETDTQYF. CDR3 DNA sequence: TGCGCCAGCGGGATCGGGGAAACAGATACGCAGTATTTT.

In this sample, this clonotype turned up a few times. The V and J genes are TRBV20-1 and TRBJ2-3, with D tentatively TRBD1 (6 bases). This CDR3 contains 13 residues. From germline, CDR1 is DFQATT and CDR2 SNEGSKA (reference sequence). The CDR3 nucleotides are TGCAGCCAACGGGACACTACCACAGATACGCAGTATTTT. It is translated as CSQRDTTTDTQYF.

The rearrangement uses TRBV28 and TRBJ1-2; D gene ambiguous. Trimming removed 3 bases at V and 2 bases at J, with 10 bases between. Germline CDR1 and CDR2: MDHEN and SYDVKM. The CDR3 consists of 14 residues. CDR3: CASSLSSSNYGYTF. CDR3 in DNA: TGTGCCAGCAGTTTGTCCAGCTCCAACTATGGCTACACCTTC.

This clonotype was seen a handful of times. The V gene is TRBV29-1, the J gene TRBJ2-3; 9 bases match TRBD2. The CDR3 consists of 14 residues. Germline values: CDR1 SQVTM, CDR2 ANQGSEA. V lost 0 bases, J lost 5 bases, and 3 bases stayed unmatched. The CDR3, as DNA: TGCAGCGTTGAAGATAGCGGGAGAGTAGATACGCAGTATTTT. Encoded protein: CSVEDSGRVDTQYF.

Written as DNA, the CDR3 is TGCAGTGCGGGGCCCGGGACTTTTTCCTACGAGCAGTACTTC. Residues: CSAGPGTFSYEQYF. The chain is built from TRBV20-1 and TRBJ2-7; tentative D call: TRBD2 (6 bases). This CDR3 is built from 14 residues. From germline, CDR1 is DFQATT and CDR2 SNEGSKA (reference sequence). V lost 6 bases, J lost 1 base, and 16 bases lay in between.

This chain connects TRBV29-1 to TRBJ1-1; D unresolved. Germline V gene lookup returns CDR1 SQVTM and CDR2 ANQGSEA. This CDR3 comprises 13 residues. The V gene lost 4 bases and the J gene lost 1 base, with 10 bases spanning the gap. CDR3 in amino acids: CSVADSGNTEAFF. CDR3 sequence (DNA): TGCAGCGTTGCAGATAGTGGGAACACTGAAGCTTTCTTT.

This clonotype appeared a few times. The chain links TRBV20-1 to TRBJ1-4; TRBD1 might be the D (5 bases). Trimming stripped 6 bases from V and 0 bases from J, with 17 bases between. The germline CDR1 and CDR2 sequences are DFQATT and SNEGSKA (reference sequence). This CDR3 spans 16 amino acids. The CDR3 reads CSAVRGTTPTNEKLFF. In DNA form, the CDR3 reads TGCAGTGCCGTACGGGGGACCACTCCAACTAATGAAAAACTGTTTTTT.

The rearrangement uses TRBV15 and TRBJ1-5; D is possibly TRBD1 (6 bases). Germline CDR1 reads LNHNV; CDR2 reads YYDKDF (reference sequence). The CDR3 totals 17 residues. V was clipped by 0 bases and J by 0 bases, with 12 bases between them. The CDR3, as DNA: TGTGCCACCAGCAGAGATGGGGGGACAAATAGCAATCAGCCCCAGCATTTT. It translates to CATSRDGGTNSNQPQHF.

The chain links TRBV11-2 to TRBJ2-3, with 7 bases matching TRBD2. This CDR3 region has 13 residues. V gave up 2 bases and J gave up 9 bases; unmatched junction bases: 5. The V gene's germline CDR1 is SGHAT and CDR2 FQNNGV. The CDR3 loop reads CASSLPGLPTQYF. In nucleotides, the CDR3 is TGTGCCAGCAGCTTACCGGGACTACCAACGCAGTATTTT.

This clonotype was picked up a small number of times. The J gene is TRBJ1-2, the V gene TRBV5-1; possible D gene TRBD1, 5 bases. CDR1 SGHRS and CDR2 YFSETQ come from the germline V gene. Trimming removed 3 bases at V and 1 base at J, with 10 bases between. The length of the CDR3 is 14 residues. This CDR3 reads CASSSGTDNYGYTF. The DNA for the CDR3 is TGCGCCAGCAGCTCCGGGACGGATAACTATGGCTACACCTTC.

This clonotype was counted only a few times. This chain uses TRBV9 with TRBJ2-3; TRBD2 matches at 10 bases. From germline, CDR1 is SGDLS and CDR2 YYNGEE. The V and J ends lost 0 bases and 3 bases, in that order; junction bases with no gene match: 13. The CDR3 is 19 amino acids. CDR3 region: CASSVEGLGLAAPTDTQYF. In DNA form, the CDR3 reads TGTGCCAGCAGCGTAGAGGGGCTCGGACTAGCGGCACCTACAGATACGCAGTATTTT.

There are a few counts of this clonotype. V is TRBV6-5 and J is TRBJ2-1, with 7 bases identical to TRBD2. CDR1 is MNHEY and CDR2 is SVGAGI in the germline V gene. Trimming took 2 bases from V and 8 from J; bases not matched to a gene: 3. The CDR3 is 13 residues long. CDR3 loop: CASSYGRGDEQFF. CDR3 nucleotides: TGTGCCAGCAGTTACGGGAGGGGTGATGAGCAGTTCTTC.

This clonotype occurred a few times. This chain joins TRBV20-1 and TRBJ2-1; 7 nucleotides match TRBD2. V shed 5 bases and J 8 bases; nucleotides not matched to a gene: 6. This CDR3 has 12 residues. CDR1 is DFQATT and CDR2 is SNEGSKA in the germline V gene (reference sequence). The CDR3 sequence: CSAPTSPDEQFF. In DNA, the CDR3 is TGCAGTGCTCCGACTAGCCCGGATGAGCAGTTCTTC.

This chain joins TRBV20-1 and TRBJ1-1, with 9 bases fitting TRBD1. The CDR3 has 17 amino acids. Unmatched junction bases numbered 15, after V lost 0 bases and J lost 7 bases. Germline-derived CDR1 and CDR2 are DFQATT and SNEGSKA (reference sequence). Here the CDR3 DNA reads TGCAGTGCTAGAGATCACGATGAGGGGACAGGGAAATTTGAAGCTTTCTTT. Encoded protein: CSARDHDEGTGKFEAFF.

In this sample, this clonotype turned up a few times. The CDR3: CAGSPVPNTGELFF. CDR3 DNA: TGTGCCGGTTCCCCGGTACCGAACACCGGGGAGCTGTTTTTT. The chain has TRBV10-3 and TRBJ2-2; D uncertain. In germline, CDR1 is ENHRY, CDR2 SYGVKD. V was trimmed by 11 bases and J by 0 bases, leaving 13 bases between them. The CDR3 extends over 14 amino acids.

V is TRBV27 and J is TRBJ2-1; D is tentatively TRBD1 or TRBD2 (5 bases each). Per the germline V gene, CDR1 is MNHEY and CDR2 is SMNVEV (reference sequence). V lost 9 bases and J 7 bases, leaving 13 bases between the germline ends. The CDR3 covers 12 residues. CDR3 sequence: CASEGLSNEQFF. The CDR3 nucleotides read TGTGCCAGTGAGGGGCTGTCGAATGAGCAGTTCTTC.

The rearrangement joins TRBV10-3 to TRBJ1-5; D possibly corresponds to TRBD1 (5 bases). V lost 6 bases and J lost 9, with 21 bases in between. CDR3 length: 15 amino acids. Per the germline V gene, CDR1 is ENHRY and CDR2 is SYGVKD. CDR3 sequence (DNA): TGTGCCATCAGCCCAGGACATCCCCCAACCTCGCCCCAGCATTTT. Translating gives CAISPGHPPTSPQHF.

This clonotype came up a few times. The J gene is TRBJ2-2, the V gene TRBV24-1; maybe TRBD1 (6 bases). Germline CDR1 is KGHDR and CDR2 is SFDVKD. The CDR3 consists of 13 residues. V lost 7 bases and J lost 7, with 12 bases in between. For the CDR3, the DNA is TGTGCCACCAGCGCAGGGGCCAGCGGGGAGCTGTTTTTT. Protein product: CATSAGASGELFF.

In this sample, this clonotype turned up a few times. The chain uses TRBV20-1 and TRBJ2-1; 11 positions match TRBD2. The V gene end was trimmed by 1 base and the J gene end by 0 bases; junction bases not matched to a gene: 5. Per the germline V gene, CDR1 is DFQATT and CDR2 is SNEGSKA (reference sequence). This CDR3 is 17 amino acids long. This chain's CDR3 is CSARVSGGASSYNEQFF. The DNA for the CDR3 is TGCAGTGCTAGAGTTAGCGGGGGGGCTAGCTCCTACAATGAGCAGTTCTTC.

V gene TRBV19 combines with J gene TRBJ2-2; no firm D call. The V end was cut by 3 bases, the J end by 0 bases, with 8 bases between. Germline V gene lookup returns CDR1 LNHDA and CDR2 SQIVND (reference sequence). The CDR3 length is 15 residues. The DNA of the CDR3 is TGTGCCAGTAGTATCGGCTCCGCGAACACCGGGGAGCTGTTTTTT. Amino acids: CASSIGSANTGELFF.

The sample holds a few counts of this clonotype. The chain recombines TRBV20-1 with TRBJ2-1; D remains unclear. The CDR3 has 11 amino acids. The germline V gene encodes CDR1 DFQATT and CDR2 SNEGSKA (reference sequence). Trimming left V 4 bases short and J 6 bases short, with 7 bases between. In nucleotides, the CDR3 is TGCAGTGCTATCGACTCCAATGAGCAGTTCTTC. Translation: CSAIDSNEQFF.

The chain recombines TRBV27 with TRBJ2-7, with D maybe TRBD1 (5 bases). V shed 4 bases and J shed 5 bases, with 18 bases lying between them. CDR1 and CDR2 from the germline V gene are MNHEY and SMNVEV (reference sequence). The CDR3 loop spans 15 amino acids. The CDR3 sequence: CASSSTNVGVDEQYF. DNA of the CDR3: TGTGCCAGCAGTTCTACGAATGTAGGGGTTGACGAGCAGTACTTC.

The chain has TRBV5-1 and TRBJ2-7; no firm D call. The germline CDR1 and CDR2 sequences are SGHRS and YFSETQ. V was cut by 0 bases and J by 2 bases, with 9 bases left in between. There are 14 residues in the CDR3. CDR3 region: CASSLAQSPYEQYF. CDR3 in DNA: TGCGCCAGCAGCTTGGCACAGAGTCCCTACGAGCAGTACTTC. Full variable domain (missing parts from reference TRBV5-1 and TRBJ2-7): KAGVTQTPRYLIKTRGQQVTLSCSPISGHRSVSWYQQTPGQGLQFLFEYFSETQRNKGNFPGRFSGRQFSNSRSEMNVSTLELGDSALYLCASSLAQSPYEQYFGPGTRLTVT.

At least ten counts were recorded for this clonotype. The chain links TRBV20-1 to TRBJ1-6; D not resolved. The V end was cut by 3 bases, the J end by 7 bases, with 13 bases between. The CDR3 spans 14 residues. The germline V gene has CDR1 DFQATT and CDR2 SNEGSKA (reference sequence). This CDR3 reads CSASYTGVNSPLHF. DNA of the CDR3: TGCAGTGCTAGCTATACGGGTGTAAATTCACCCCTCCACTTT.

The chain has TRBV7-2 and TRBJ2-1; 10 bases align to TRBD2. Germline lookup yields CDR1 SGHTA and CDR2 FQGNSA. Trimming cost V 5 bases and J 10 bases; bases outside gene matches: 14. The CDR3 runs to 16 residues. CDR3 in amino acids: CASSALPSGSSGEQFF. In DNA, the CDR3 is TGTGCCAGCAGCGCACTTCCTAGCGGGAGCTCAGGAGAGCAGTTCTTC.

The chain's CDR3 is CASSFSGGGRETQYF. The CDR3 DNA reads as TGTGCCAGCAGTTTTAGCGGCGGGGGCCGGGAGACCCAGTACTTC. The chain recombines TRBV12-3 or TRBV12-4 with TRBJ2-5; D is perhaps TRBD2 (7 bases). Between the trimmed V and J ends, which lost 3 bases and 5 bases, there was a span of 16 bases. This CDR3 is 15 amino acids long.

The rearrangement links TRBV10-1 to TRBJ2-3; no firm D call. The germline CDR1 and CDR2 sequences are WNHNN and SYGVQD (reference sequence). CDR3 length: 13 residues. V gave up 4 bases and J gave up 4 bases, with 9 bases separating them. The CDR3 region has the DNA TGCGCCAGCAGTGCCGGTTTTGCAGATACGCAGTATTTT. As protein: CASSAGFADTQYF.